In its sample, the clone carrying this TCR beta chain was seen a few times. Its antigen remains unknown. The data stem from a study of cytomegalovirus exposure and HLA in healthy donors. The study, taken as a whole, reports: In a later analysis, approximately 15,000 TCR beta sequences were associated with HLA alleles at 0.05 false discovery rate. Donors were assumed by presence/absence analyses to have roughly uniform sequencing depth. CMV serostatus was the sole immune exposure information available. Diagnosis of cytomegalovirus status made by the classifier reportedly showed high specificity and sensitivity.

A multiplex PCR was run with 60 Vbeta primers and 13 Jbeta primers. Clones were sequenced by immunoSEQ multiplex PCR, and TCRdb holds only the in-frame ones, with some missing. The data hold some 180,000 clones, with around 74% observed a single time. Per the germline V gene, CDR1 is SGHDN and CDR2 is FVKESK. The CDR3 is 16 amino acids. V gave up 1 base and J gave up 5 bases; unmatched junction bases: 8. This rearrangement joins TRBV14 to TRBJ2-3; 8 nucleotides align to TRBD2. This sequence was found in a male donor in good health and CMV-seronegative. Sample: PBMCs. This CDR3 is CASSQVRAGDVDTQYF. In DNA form, the CDR3 reads TGTGCCAGCAGCCAAGTAAGAGCGGGGGATGTAGATACGCAGTATTTT.